This is a list of T cell receptor beta chains from one sample in a study of blood T cells in healthy people across ages. TCRdb itself ran the 5' RACE reads through MiXCR, one entry per CDR3 protein. The sample lists about 680,000 distinct CDR3 sequences; 49% were seen once. Material for sequencing was blood. The receptors here all came from a woman aged 55-75 years in good health. CDR3s include the opening cysteine and the closing phenylalanine or tryptophan. D genes are given only for firm matches. A clone size is listed for some rows: how often the clone was seen (once, few, many), or a class if it is expanded.

V gene,J gene,D gene,clone size,CDR3 DNA,CDR3 protein
TRBV20-1,TRBJ2-3,TRBD2,.,TGCAGTGCTAGAGCCGACGGGACTAGCGGGAGAGTGCAGTATTTT,CSARADGTSGRVQYF
TRBV20-1,TRBJ2-1,.,.,TGCAGTGCTGTTACCGCGGTTGAGAGGGCCCTCCGGGACAATGAGCAGTTCTTC,CSAVTAVERALRDNEQFF
TRBV7-2,TRBJ2-1,.,.,TGTGCCAGCAGCCATCCCCCGGCTGCGTCCGGAACCAATGAGCAGTTCTTC,CASSHPPAASGTNEQFF
TRBV12-3/TRBV12-4,TRBJ2-5,.,.,TGTGCCAGCAGTTCCAATGGGTACAATGAGCAGTACTTC,CASSSNGYNEQYF
TRBV7-2,TRBJ1-1,.,.,TGTGCCAGCAGGCTAATGGGAGAAAACACTGAAGCTTTCTTT,CASRLMGENTEAFF
TRBV6-2/TRBV6-3,TRBJ2-1,TRBD1,.,TGTGCCAGCAGTCGACAGGGGATCTCCTACAATGAGCAGTTCTTC,CASSRQGISYNEQFF
TRBV6-1,TRBJ2-1,TRBD2,.,TGTGCCAGCAGTGAGCGACTAGCGGCCAATAATGAGCAGTTCTTC,CASSERLAANNEQFF
TRBV29-1,TRBJ1-1,.,.,TGCAGCGTTTCCAACTCCGCGCGGACTGAAGCTTTCTTT,CSVSNSARTEAFF
TRBV10-3,TRBJ2-3,.,few,TGTGCCATCAGTGAGGTTGCAGGAACTACAGATACGCAGTATTTT,CAISEVAGTTDTQYF
TRBV20-1,TRBJ1-2,TRBD1,.,TGCAGTGCTCAGCCCAACAGGGGGATGGGTGGCTACACCTTC,CSAQPNRGMGGYTF
TRBV6-1,TRBJ1-5,.,.,TGTGCCAGCAGTGAAAGGAGTCCCACATTATATAGCAATCAGCCCCAGCATTTT,CASSERSPTLYSNQPQHF
TRBV19,TRBJ1-2,TRBD1,once,TGTGCCAGTAGTATGAGAGGACAGGGGAGCTATGGCTACACCTTC,CASSMRGQGSYGYTF
TRBV6-5,TRBJ2-3,TRBD1,.,TGTGCCAGCAGTTACATCGGCCAGGGGGCAGATACGCAGTATTTT,CASSYIGQGADTQYF
TRBV12-3/TRBV12-4,TRBJ2-5,.,.,TGTGCCAGCAGTATAGGGGGACGATACAATGGGCAGTACTTC,CASSIGGRYNGQYF
TRBV28,TRBJ2-1,TRBD1,few,TGTGCCAGCAGTCATTCCGACAGGGCTGAGCAGTTCTTC,CASSHSDRAEQFF
TRBV4-3,TRBJ2-1,TRBD2,.,TGCGCCAGCAGCCAAGCCCCCGGGACTAGCGTCTACAATGAGCAGTTCTTC,CASSQAPGTSVYNEQFF
TRBV4-2,TRBJ2-1,.,.,TGTGCCAGCAGCCAAGACGGGGGAGAGAAATACAATGAGCAGTTCTTC,CASSQDGGEKYNEQFF
TRBV29-1,TRBJ2-3,.,.,TGCAGCGTTGTCCCGGAGTCAGACTCTAGCACAGATACGCAGTATTTT,CSVVPESDSSTDTQYF
TRBV5-1,TRBJ1-1,TRBD1,.,TGCGCCAGCAGAACCGGGACAGGGAACACTGAAGCTTTCTTT,CASRTGTGNTEAFF
TRBV3-1,TRBJ2-5,TRBD1,few,TGTGCCAGCAGCCAATCGGGGACAGTCATTCAAGAGACCCAGTACTTC,CASSQSGTVIQETQYF
TRBV28,TRBJ2-4,.,.,TGTGCCAGCGGGCCGGGGGCCTTAGCCAAAAACATTCAGTACTTC,CASGPGALAKNIQYF
TRBV20-1,TRBJ2-7,.,few,TGCAGTTGGTCAGGGGTTTCATCCTACGAGCAGTACTTC,CSWSGVSSYEQYF
TRBV7-3,TRBJ2-3,.,.,TGTGCCAGCAGCTTAAAGGTGGACACTAGCACAGATACGCAGTATTTT,CASSLKVDTSTDTQYF
TRBV27,TRBJ2-1,.,.,TGTGCCAGCAGCACGTGGACGGACTACAATGAGCAGTTCTTC,CASSTWTDYNEQFF
TRBV12-3/TRBV12-4,TRBJ1-5,.,.,TGTGCCAGCAGTTTAGCGCTGGGACGGAATAGCAATCAGCTCCAGCATTTT,CASSLALGRNSNQLQHF
TRBV7-2,TRBJ2-3,.,.,TGTGCCAGCAGCCCCTACTCCCTGGGGGGAGATACGCAGTATTTT,CASSPYSLGGDTQYF
TRBV7-9,TRBJ2-3,TRBD2,.,TGTGCCAGCAGCTTAGACACTAGCGGGAGGGTTGGAGATACGCAGTATTTT,CASSLDTSGRVGDTQYF
TRBV30,TRBJ2-3,.,.,TGTGCCTGGAGTGTAGGGCTAGTTCTCACAGATACGCAGTATTTT,CAWSVGLVLTDTQYF